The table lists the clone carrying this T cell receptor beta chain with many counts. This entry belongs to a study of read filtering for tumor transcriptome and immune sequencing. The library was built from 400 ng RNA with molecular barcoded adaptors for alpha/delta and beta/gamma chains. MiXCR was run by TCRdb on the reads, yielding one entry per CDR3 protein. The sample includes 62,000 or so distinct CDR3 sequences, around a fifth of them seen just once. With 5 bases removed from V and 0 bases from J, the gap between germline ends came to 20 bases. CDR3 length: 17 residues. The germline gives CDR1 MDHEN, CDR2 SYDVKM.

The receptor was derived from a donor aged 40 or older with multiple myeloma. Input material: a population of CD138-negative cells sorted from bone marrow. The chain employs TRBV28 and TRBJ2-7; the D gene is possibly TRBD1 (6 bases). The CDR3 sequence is CASSRGPGHLLSYEQYF. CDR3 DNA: TGTGCCAGCAGTCGGGGACCGGGACATTTACTCTCCTACGAGCAGTACTTC.